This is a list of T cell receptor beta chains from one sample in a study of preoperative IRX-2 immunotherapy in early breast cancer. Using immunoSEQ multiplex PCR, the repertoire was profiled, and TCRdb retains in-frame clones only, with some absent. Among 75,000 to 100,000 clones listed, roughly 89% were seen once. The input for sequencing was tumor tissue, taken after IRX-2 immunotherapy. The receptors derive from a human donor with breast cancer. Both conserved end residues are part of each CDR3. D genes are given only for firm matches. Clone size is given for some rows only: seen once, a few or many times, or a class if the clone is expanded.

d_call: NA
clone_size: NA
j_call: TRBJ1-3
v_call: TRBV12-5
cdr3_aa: CASKITTSGNTIYF
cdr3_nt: TGTGCCAGCAAAATAACAACCTCTGGAAACACCATATATTTT

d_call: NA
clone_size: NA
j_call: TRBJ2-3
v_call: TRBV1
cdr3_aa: CTSSASRGRNTQYF
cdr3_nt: TGCACCAGCAGCGCCTCGCGGGGCAGAAATACGCAGTATTTT

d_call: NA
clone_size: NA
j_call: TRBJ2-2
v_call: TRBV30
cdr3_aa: CAWSASSKRELFF
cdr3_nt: TGTGCCTGGAGTGCTTCCTCAAAACGGGAGCTGTTTTTT

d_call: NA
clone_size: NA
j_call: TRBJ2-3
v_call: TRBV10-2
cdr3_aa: CASSESEDTQYF
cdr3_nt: TGCGCCAGCAGTGAATCGGAGGATACGCAGTATTTT

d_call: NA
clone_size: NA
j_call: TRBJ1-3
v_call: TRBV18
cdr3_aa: CASSPPLTRPGNTIYF
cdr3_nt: TGTGCCAGCTCACCACCCCTTACGAGACCTGGAAACACCATATATTTT

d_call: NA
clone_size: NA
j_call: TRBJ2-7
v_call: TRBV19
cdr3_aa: CASRPPGSTYEQYF
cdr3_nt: TGTGCCAGTAGACCCCCCGGGTCTACCTACGAGCAGTACTTC

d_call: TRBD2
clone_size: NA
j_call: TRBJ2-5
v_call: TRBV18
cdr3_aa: CASSPSGGGTRETQYF
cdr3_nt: TGTGCCAGCTCACCTTCTGGCGGGGGGACCAGAGAGACCCAGTACTTC

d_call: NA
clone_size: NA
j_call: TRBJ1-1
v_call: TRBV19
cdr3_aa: CASRTSRGIGAEAFF
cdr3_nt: TGTGCCAGTAGGACAAGCCGGGGAATAGGGGCTGAAGCTTTCTTT

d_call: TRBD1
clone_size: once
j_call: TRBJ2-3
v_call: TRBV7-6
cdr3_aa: CASSSLTGDYDTQYF
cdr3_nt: TGTGCTAGCAGCTCACTAACAGGGGATTACGATACGCAGTATTTT

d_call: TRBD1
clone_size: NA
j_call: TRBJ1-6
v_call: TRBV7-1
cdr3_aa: CASSSTGASSYNSPLHF
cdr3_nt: TGTGCCAGCAGCTCGACAGGGGCGAGCTCCTATAATTCACCCCTCCACTTT

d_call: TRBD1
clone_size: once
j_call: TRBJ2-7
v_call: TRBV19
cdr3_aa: CASSLWTGSYEQYF
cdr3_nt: TGTGCCAGTAGTCTTTGGACAGGGTCGTACGAGCAGTACTTC

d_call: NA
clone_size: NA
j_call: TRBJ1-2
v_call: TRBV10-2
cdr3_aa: CASRTTGNYGYTF
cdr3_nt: TGCGCCAGCAGGACTACCGGGAACTATGGCTACACCTTC

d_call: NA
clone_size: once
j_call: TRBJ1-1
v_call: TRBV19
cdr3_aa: CASSSRTITEAFF
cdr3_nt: TGTGCCAGTAGTTCAAGGACAATTACTGAAGCTTTCTTT

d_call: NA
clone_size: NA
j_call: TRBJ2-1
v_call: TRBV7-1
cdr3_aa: CASSLSDIYNEQFF
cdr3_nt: TGTGCCAGCAGCTTATCCGACATCTACAATGAGCAGTTCTTC

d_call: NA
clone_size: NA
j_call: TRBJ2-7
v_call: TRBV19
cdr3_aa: CATSTGTLIYEQYF
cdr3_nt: TGTGCCACTTCAACCGGGACACTGATCTACGAGCAGTACTTC

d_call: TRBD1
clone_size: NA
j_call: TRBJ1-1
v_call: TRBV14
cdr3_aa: CASSPGQGKAMNTEAFF
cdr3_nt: TGTGCCAGCAGCCCGGGACAGGGGAAGGCGATGAACACTGAAGCTTTCTTT

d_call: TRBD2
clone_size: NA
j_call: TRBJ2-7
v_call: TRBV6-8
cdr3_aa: CASSWLAGAHEQYF
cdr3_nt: TGTGCCAGCAGTTGGCTAGCGGGAGCCCACGAGCAGTACTTC

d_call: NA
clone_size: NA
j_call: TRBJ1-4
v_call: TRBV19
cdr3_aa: CASSKPGQFNEKLFF
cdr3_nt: TGTGCCAGTAGCAAACCTGGACAGTTTAATGAAAAACTGTTTTTT

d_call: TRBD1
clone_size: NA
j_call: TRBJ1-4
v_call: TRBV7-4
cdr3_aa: CASSRGGQPNEKLFF
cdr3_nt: TGTGCCAGCAGCCGAGGGGGACAGCCTAATGAAAAACTGTTTTTT

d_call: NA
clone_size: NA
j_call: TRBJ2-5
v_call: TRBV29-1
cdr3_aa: CSVAPGKGVQETQYF
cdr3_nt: TGCAGCGTGGCCCCAGGGAAGGGAGTCCAAGAGACCCAGTACTTC

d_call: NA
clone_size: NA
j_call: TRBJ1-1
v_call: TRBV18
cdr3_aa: CASSPDGNTEAFF
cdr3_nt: TGTGCCAGCTCACCCGACGGGAACACTGAAGCTTTCTTT

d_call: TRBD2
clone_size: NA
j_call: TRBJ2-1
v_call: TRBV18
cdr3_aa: CASSPTSGTYNEQFF
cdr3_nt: TGTGCCAGCTCACCGACTAGCGGAACCTACAATGAGCAGTTCTTC

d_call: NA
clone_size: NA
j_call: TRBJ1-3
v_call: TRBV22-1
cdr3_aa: CASSERGKTTGNTIYF
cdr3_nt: TGTGCCAGCAGTGAGCGAGGGAAAACTACTGGAAACACCATATATTTT

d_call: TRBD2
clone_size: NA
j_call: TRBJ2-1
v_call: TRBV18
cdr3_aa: CASSPLADPGNEQFF
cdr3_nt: TGTGCCAGCTCTCCCCTAGCGGACCCCGGGAATGAGCAGTTCTTC

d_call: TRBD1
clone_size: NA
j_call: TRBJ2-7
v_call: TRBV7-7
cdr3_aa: CASSSLDRRSYEQYF
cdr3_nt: TGTGCCAGCAGCTCCTTGGACAGGCGCTCCTACGAGCAGTACTTC

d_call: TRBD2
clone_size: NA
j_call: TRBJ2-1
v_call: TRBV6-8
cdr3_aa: CATRTSGSNEQFF
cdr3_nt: TGTGCCACCCGGACTAGCGGGAGCAATGAGCAGTTCTTC

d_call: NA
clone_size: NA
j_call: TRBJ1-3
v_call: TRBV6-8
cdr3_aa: CATSGTLRNTIYF
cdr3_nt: TGTGCCACCTCAGGGACACTCCGAAACACCATATATTTT

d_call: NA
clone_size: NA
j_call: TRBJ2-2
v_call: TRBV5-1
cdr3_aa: CASRGQGHRFTGELFF
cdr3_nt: TGCGCCAGCAGAGGGCAGGGACATAGATTCACTGGGGAGCTGTTTTTT

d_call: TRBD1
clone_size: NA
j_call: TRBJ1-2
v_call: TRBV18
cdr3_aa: CASSPSGTGDYGYTF
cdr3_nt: TGTGCCAGCTCACCATCCGGGACAGGGGACTATGGCTACACCTTC

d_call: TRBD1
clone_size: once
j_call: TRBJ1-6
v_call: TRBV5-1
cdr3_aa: CASSLAREGAGRNSPLHF
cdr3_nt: TGCGCCAGCAGCTTGGCCCGGGAGGGGGCAGGTAGGAATTCACCCCTCCACTTT

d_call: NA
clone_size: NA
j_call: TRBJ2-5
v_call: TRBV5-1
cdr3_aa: CASSLAGVQETQYF
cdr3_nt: TGCGCCAGCAGCTTGGCCGGGGTCCAAGAGACCCAGTACTTC

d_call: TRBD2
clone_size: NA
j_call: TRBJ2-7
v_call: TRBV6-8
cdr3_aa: CASSYSSGKGTYEQYF
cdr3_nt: TGTGCCAGCAGTTACTCCAGCGGGAAAGGCACATACGAGCAGTACTTC

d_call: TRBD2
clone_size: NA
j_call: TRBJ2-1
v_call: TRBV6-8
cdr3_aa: CASSTGLADEQFF
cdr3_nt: TGTGCCAGCAGTACTGGACTAGCCGATGAGCAGTTCTTC

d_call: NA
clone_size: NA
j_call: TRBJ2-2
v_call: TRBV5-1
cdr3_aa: CASSFLAENTGELFF
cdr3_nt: TGCGCCAGCAGCTTCTTAGCGGAGAACACCGGGGAGCTGTTTTTT

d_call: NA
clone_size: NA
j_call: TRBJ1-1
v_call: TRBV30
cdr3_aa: CAWISPLMNTEAFF
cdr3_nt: TGTGCCTGGATCTCCCCCCTTATGAACACTGAAGCTTTCTTT

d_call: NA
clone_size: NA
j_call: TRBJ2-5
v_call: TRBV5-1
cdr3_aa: CASSLDGAYQETQYF
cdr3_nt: TGCGCCAGCAGCTTGGACGGAGCGTACCAAGAGACCCAGTACTTC

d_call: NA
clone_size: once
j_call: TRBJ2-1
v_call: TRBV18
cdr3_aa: CASSPLLLTYNEQFF
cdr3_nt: TGTGCCAGCTCACCACTACTACTTACCTACAATGAGCAGTTCTTC

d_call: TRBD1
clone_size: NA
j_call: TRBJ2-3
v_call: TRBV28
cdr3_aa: CASSPGQGTDTQYF
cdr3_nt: TGTGCCAGCAGTCCGGGACAGGGGACAGATACGCAGTATTTT

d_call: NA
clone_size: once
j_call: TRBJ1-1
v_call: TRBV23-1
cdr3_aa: CASSRHGQRQYGGTEAFF
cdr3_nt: TGCGCCAGCAGTCGTCATGGGCAGCGGCAATACGGGGGCACTGAAGCTTTCTTT

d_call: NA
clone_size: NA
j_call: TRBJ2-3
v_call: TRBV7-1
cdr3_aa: CASGFGSTDTQYF
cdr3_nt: TGTGCCAGCGGTTTCGGGAGCACAGATACGCAGTATTTT

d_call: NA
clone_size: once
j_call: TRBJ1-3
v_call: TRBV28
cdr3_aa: CASTPGPGISGNTIYF
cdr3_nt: TGTGCCAGCACCCCTGGGCCAGGCATATCTGGAAACACCATATATTTT

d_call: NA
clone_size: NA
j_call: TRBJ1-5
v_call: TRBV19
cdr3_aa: CASSITGLDQPQHF
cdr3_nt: TGTGCCAGTAGTATAACAGGGTTGGATCAGCCCCAGCATTTT

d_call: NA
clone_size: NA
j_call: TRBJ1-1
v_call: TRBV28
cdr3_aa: CASGLGGAEEAFF
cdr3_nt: TGTGCCAGCGGCTTAGGGGGAGCGGAGGAAGCTTTCTTT

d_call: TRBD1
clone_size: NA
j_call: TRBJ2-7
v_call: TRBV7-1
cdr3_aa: CASSLTGAYEQYF
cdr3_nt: TGTGCCAGCAGCCTGACAGGGGCCTACGAGCAGTACTTC

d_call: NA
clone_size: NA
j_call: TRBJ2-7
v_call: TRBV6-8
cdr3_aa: CASSYDPRPYEQYF
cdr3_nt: TGTGCCAGCAGTTACGACCCCCGTCCCTACGAGCAGTACTTC

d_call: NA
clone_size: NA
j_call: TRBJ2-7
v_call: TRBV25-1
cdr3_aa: CASSRSRGTEQYF
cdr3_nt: TGTGCCAGCAGTCGCAGTAGGGGAACCGAGCAGTACTTC

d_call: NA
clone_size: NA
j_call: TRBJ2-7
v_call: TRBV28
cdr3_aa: CASSLVGEINEQYF
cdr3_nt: TGTGCCAGCAGCCTAGTGGGGGAAATCAACGAGCAGTACTTC